The 4 T cell receptor beta chains presented below share a single source sample, sequenced in a study of T cell responses to AZD1222 COVID-19 vaccine (dated by TCRdb to the early 2020s). According to the study, the label for this sample's time point signals: baseline before first vaccination. The library was made by the immunoSEQ multiplex PCR assay. Entries here come from immuneACCESS through TCRdb and include only in-frame sequences with V and J called. Some clones fail to appear in such tables; in the studies checked, an unresolved V gene covers under half of the shortfall, and the cause of the remainder is unknown. Counted in this sample were about 170,000 clones; roughly 90% of them appeared once. Of the sample, around 1.5% falls within the top ten clones. The source was peripheral blood, collected on day 0 of AZD1222 vaccination. The receptors derive from an adult in good health.

The rearrangement links TRBV5-1 to TRBJ2-1; D is perhaps TRBD1 (6 bases). The CDR3 runs 14 residues. V lost 2 bases and J 1 base, leaving 7 bases between the germline ends. The germline CDR1 and CDR2 sequences are SGHRS and YFSETQ. The CDR3 DNA reads TGCGCCAGCAGCTTACAGGGTTCCTACAATGAGCAGTTCTTC. Translating gives CASSLQGSYNEQFF.

CDR3 sequence reads: CASSEGWDRGRRETQYF. For the CDR3, the DNA is TGTGCCAGCAGTGAGGGTTGGGACAGGGGGCGGCGAGAGACCCAGTACTTC. The J gene is TRBJ2-5, the V gene TRBV6-1, with 12 bases that match TRBD1. V lost 3 bases and J lost 4; bases outside the gene matches: 9. CDR1 is MNHNS, CDR2 SASEGT, per germline. The CDR3 is 17 amino acids.

V is TRBV7-2 and J is TRBJ2-2; D gene unclear. V dropped 6 bases and J dropped 4 bases, with 9 bases sitting between them. This CDR3 is 13 amino acids long. CDR1 and CDR2 (germline): SGHTA, FQGNSA. CDR3 sequence: CASRIYATGELFF. The CDR3 DNA reads TGTGCCAGCAGGATATATGCCACCGGGGAGCTGTTTTTT.

This chain connects TRBV5-6 to TRBJ2-1, with 7 bases fitting TRBD1. CDR1 SGHDT and CDR2 YYEEEE come from the germline V gene. V lost 4 bases to trimming and J lost 6 bases; unmatched junction nucleotides: 4. This CDR3 has 13 amino acids. The CDR3 reads CASSLGTVNEQFF. The CDR3 DNA reads as TGTGCCAGCAGCCTAGGGACAGTCAATGAGCAGTTCTTC. The full variable domain, rest sourced from reference TRBV5-6 and TRBJ2-1, is DAGVTQSPTHLIKTRGQQVTLRCSPKSGHDTVSWYQQALGQGPQFIFQYYEEEERQRGNFPDRFSGHQFPNYSSELNVNALLLGDSALYLCASSLGTVNEQFFGPGTRLTVL.